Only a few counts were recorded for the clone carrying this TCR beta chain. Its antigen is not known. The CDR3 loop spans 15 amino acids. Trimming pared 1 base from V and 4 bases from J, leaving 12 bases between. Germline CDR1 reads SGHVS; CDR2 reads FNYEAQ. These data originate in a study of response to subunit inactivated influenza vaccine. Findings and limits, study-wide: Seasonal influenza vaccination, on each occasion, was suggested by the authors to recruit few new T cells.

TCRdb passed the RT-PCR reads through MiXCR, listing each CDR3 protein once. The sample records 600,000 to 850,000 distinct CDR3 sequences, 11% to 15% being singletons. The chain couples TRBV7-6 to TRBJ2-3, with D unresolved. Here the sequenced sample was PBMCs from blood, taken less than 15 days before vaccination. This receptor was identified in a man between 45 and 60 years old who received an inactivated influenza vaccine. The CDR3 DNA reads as TGTGCCAGCAGCTTAGGGTATAGAGTTCCAGATACGCAGTATTTT. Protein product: CASSLGYRVPDTQYF.